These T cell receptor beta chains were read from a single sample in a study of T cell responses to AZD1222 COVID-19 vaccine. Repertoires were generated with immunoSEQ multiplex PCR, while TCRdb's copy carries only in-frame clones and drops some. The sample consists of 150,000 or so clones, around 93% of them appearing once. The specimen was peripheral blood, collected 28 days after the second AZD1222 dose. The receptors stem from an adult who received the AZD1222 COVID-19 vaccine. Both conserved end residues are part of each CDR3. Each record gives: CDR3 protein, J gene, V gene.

cdr3_aa: CASSAGGSFGNTIYF
j_call: TRBJ1-3
v_call: TRBV9

cdr3_aa: CSVVGQGVRTGGYTF
j_call: TRBJ1-2
v_call: TRBV29-1

cdr3_aa: CAISDSLRQGKVPEQYF
j_call: TRBJ2-7
v_call: TRBV10-3

cdr3_aa: CASNPGQGVGMAPLHF
j_call: TRBJ1-6
v_call: TRBV7-2

cdr3_aa: CASSGEGTFLGDTEAFF
j_call: TRBJ1-1
v_call: TRBV6-7

cdr3_aa: CASSQGSGPQETQYF
j_call: TRBJ2-5
v_call: TRBV6-4

cdr3_aa: CASSQDSGRAGRNTEAFF
j_call: TRBJ1-1
v_call: TRBV14

cdr3_aa: CASGFPRRAGPYGYTF
j_call: TRBJ1-2
v_call: TRBV12-5

cdr3_aa: CASSPQPGLINYGYTF
j_call: TRBJ1-2
v_call: TRBV2

cdr3_aa: CASSFRPQNYEQYF
j_call: TRBJ2-7
v_call: TRBV5-6

cdr3_aa: CASRRDSNQPQHF
j_call: TRBJ1-5
v_call: TRBV2

cdr3_aa: CAISMTGFGATNEKLFF
j_call: TRBJ1-4
v_call: TRBV10-3

cdr3_aa: CASRQTTVGNTIYF
j_call: TRBJ1-3
v_call: TRBV6-5

cdr3_aa: CASSLSRQVHEAFF
j_call: TRBJ1-1
v_call: TRBV7-9

cdr3_aa: CASSRQGDEQFF
j_call: TRBJ2-1
v_call: TRBV6-5

cdr3_aa: CASSMRTRGQPQHF
j_call: TRBJ1-5
v_call: TRBV19

cdr3_aa: CATSDLLTSGRLDEQFF
j_call: TRBJ2-1
v_call: TRBV24-1

cdr3_aa: CASRQGTYEQYF
j_call: TRBJ2-7
v_call: TRBV3-1/TRBV3-2